This TCR beta chain was sequenced during a study of human T cells and chemical hapten exposure. Only a few counts were recorded for this clonotype. TCRdb called the RACE reads again in MiXCR, with one record for every CDR3 protein. This table holds about 94,000 distinct CDR3 sequences, 7% to 10% found once. The V gene's germline CDR1 is DFQATT and CDR2 SNEGSKA (reference sequence). CDR3 length equals 18 residues. Trimming at V came to 0 bases and at J to 4 bases, leaving 13 bases not matched to a gene. Time point specified: patch test 2, 6 weeks after DPC sensitization. As to treatment: therapeutic diphenylcyclopropenone sensitization with weekly scalp DPC.

The sequencing here drew on whole blood, taken in connection with sensitization to the hapten diphenylcyclopropenone (DPC). This clonotype originated in a woman in her forties with alopecia areata. Some clones in this sample may be carry-over from other donors' samples. The chain couples TRBV20-1 to TRBJ2-5; 11 bases map to TRBD2. This CDR3 reads CSARDGNSGRASGETQYF. Here the CDR3 DNA reads TGCAGTGCTAGAGATGGGAATAGCGGGAGGGCCTCGGGAGAGACCCAGTACTTC.